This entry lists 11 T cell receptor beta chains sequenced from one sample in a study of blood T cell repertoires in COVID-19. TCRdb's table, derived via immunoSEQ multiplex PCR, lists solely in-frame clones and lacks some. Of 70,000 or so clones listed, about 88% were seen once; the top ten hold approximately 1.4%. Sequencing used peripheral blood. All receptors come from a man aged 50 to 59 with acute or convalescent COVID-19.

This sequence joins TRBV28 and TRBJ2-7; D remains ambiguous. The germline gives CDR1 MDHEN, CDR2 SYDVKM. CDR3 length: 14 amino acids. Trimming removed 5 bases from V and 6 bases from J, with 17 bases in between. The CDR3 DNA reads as TGTGCCAGCAGTCGCCACAAAGCGCCTTCCGAGCAGTACTTC. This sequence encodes CASSRHKAPSEQYF.

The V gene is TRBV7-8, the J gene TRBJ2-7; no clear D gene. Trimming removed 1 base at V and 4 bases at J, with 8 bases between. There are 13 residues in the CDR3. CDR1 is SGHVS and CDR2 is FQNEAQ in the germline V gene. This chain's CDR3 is CASSLDTVYEQYV. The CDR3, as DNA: TGTGCCAGCAGCTTAGACACAGTTTACGAGCAGTACGTC.

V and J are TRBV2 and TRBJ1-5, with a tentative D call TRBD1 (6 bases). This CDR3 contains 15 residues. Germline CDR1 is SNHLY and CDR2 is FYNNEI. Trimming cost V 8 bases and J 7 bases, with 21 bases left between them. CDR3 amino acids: CASRSSETGYQPQHF. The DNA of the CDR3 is TGTGCCAGCCGTAGCAGTGAGACAGGTTACCAGCCCCAGCATTTT.

The CDR3 here is CAGVGGLGEQYF. In DNA, the CDR3 is TGTGCCGGAGTGGGGGGGCTTGGCGAGCAGTACTTC. The chain is built from TRBV18 and TRBJ2-7; the D gene is possibly TRBD2 (7 bases). V was trimmed by 11 bases and J by 6 bases, leaving 17 bases between them. Germline V gene data show CDR1 as KGHSH and CDR2 as LQKENI. CDR3 length equals 12 residues.

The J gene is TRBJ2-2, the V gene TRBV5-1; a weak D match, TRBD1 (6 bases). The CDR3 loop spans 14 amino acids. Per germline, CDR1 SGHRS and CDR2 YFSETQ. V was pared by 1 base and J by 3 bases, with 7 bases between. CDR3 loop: CASSLSGDTGELFF. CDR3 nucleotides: TGCGCCAGCAGCTTGTCAGGGGACACCGGGGAGCTGTTTTTT.

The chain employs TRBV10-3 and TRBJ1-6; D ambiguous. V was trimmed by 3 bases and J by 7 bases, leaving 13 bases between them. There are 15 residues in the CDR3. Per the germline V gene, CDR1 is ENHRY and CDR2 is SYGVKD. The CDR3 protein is CAISDSKPGNSPLHF. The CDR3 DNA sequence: TGTGCCATCAGTGACTCCAAACCCGGGAATTCACCCCTCCACTTT.

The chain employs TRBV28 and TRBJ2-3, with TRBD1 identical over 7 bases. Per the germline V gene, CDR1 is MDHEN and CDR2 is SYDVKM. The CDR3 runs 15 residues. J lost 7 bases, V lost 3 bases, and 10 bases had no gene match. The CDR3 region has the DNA TGTGCCAGCAGTTTGAGGGGGCGCTCAATTAATACGCAGTATTTT. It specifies CASSLRGRSINTQYF.

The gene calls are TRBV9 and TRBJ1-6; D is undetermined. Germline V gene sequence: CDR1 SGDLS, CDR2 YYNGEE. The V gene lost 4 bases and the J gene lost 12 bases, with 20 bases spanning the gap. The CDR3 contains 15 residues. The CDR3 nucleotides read TGTGCCAGCAGCTTCCAACAGTCCCCCAGTGTACCCCTCCACTTT. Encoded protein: CASSFQQSPSVPLHF.

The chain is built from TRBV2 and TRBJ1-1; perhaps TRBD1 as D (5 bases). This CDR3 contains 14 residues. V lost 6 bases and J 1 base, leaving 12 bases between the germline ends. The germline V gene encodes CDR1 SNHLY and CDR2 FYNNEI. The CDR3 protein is CASRVSTANTEAFF. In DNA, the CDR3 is TGTGCCAGCAGGGTCTCGACAGCGAACACTGAAGCTTTCTTT.

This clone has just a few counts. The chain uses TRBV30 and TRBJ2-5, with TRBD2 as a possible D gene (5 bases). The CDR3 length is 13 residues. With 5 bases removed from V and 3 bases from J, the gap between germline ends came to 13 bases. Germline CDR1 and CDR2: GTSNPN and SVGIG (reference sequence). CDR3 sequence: CAWGGWREETQYF. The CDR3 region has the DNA TGTGCCTGGGGCGGGTGGCGGGAAGAGACCCAGTACTTC. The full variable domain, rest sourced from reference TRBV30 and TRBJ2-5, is SQTIHQWPATLVQPVGSPLSLECTVEGTSNPNLYWYRQAAGRGLQLLFYSVGIGQISSEVPQNLSASRPQDRQFILSSKKLLLSDSGFYLCAWGGWREETQYFGPGTRLLVL.

The CDR3 loop is CASSQVFSGITIDGYTF. The CDR3 DNA sequence: TGCGCCAGCAGCCAAGTCTTTAGCGGGATTACTATCGATGGCTACACCTTC. V usage is TRBV4-1 and J usage is TRBJ1-2, with D unclear. The germline V gene has CDR1 MGHRA and CDR2 YSYEKL. V lost 1 base and J lost 6, with 21 bases in between. The CDR3 extends over 17 amino acids.